This T cell receptor (beta chain) was sequenced during a study of cytomegalovirus exposure and HLA in healthy donors. With 60 Vbeta and 13 Jbeta primers, the PCR was carried out. Profiled with immunoSEQ multiplex PCR; TCRdb holds only in-frame clones, not every one. The data show about 94,000 clones, roughly 73% seen once. V lost 4 bases to trimming and J lost 5 bases; unmatched junction nucleotides: 5. The CDR3 extends over 14 amino acids. Germline CDR1 is LNHDA and CDR2 is SQIVND (reference sequence). This sequence originates from a woman aged 40-49 years in good health and CMV-seronegative. Sequencing input: PBMCs. The chain uses TRBV19 and TRBJ1-5, with 7 bases fitting TRBD1. The CDR3: CASSTTGNDQPQHF. The CDR3 bases are TGTGCCAGTAGTACGACAGGGAACGATCAGCCCCAGCATTTT.